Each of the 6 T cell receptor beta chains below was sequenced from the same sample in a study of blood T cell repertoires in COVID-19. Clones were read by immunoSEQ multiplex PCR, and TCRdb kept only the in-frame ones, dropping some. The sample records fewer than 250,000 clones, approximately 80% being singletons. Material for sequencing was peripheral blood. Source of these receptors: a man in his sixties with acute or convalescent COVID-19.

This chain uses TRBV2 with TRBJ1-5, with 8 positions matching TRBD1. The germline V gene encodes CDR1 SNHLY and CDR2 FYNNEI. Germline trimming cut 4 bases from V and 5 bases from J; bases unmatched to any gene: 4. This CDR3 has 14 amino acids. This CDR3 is CASSGTGKDQPQHF. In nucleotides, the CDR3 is TGTGCCAGCAGTGGGACAGGGAAGGATCAGCCCCAGCATTTT.

The CDR3 DNA follows: TGTGCCAGCAGCTGGGGACAGAAGCCCTCCTACGAGCAGTACTTC. Translating it yields CASSWGQKPSYEQYF. V usage is TRBV5-4 and J usage is TRBJ2-7; 7 nucleotides agree with TRBD1. CDR3 length: 15 amino acids. Germline loops: CDR1 SGHNT, CDR2 YYREEE (reference sequence). J lost 0 bases, V lost 3 bases, and 6 bases had no gene match.

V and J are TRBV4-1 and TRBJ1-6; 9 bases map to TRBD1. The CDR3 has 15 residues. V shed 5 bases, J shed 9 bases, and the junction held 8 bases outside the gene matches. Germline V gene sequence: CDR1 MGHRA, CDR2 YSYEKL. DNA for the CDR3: TGCGCCAGCAGCGGGGGGACAGGGAAGTTTTCACCCCTCCACTTT. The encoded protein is CASSGGTGKFSPLHF.

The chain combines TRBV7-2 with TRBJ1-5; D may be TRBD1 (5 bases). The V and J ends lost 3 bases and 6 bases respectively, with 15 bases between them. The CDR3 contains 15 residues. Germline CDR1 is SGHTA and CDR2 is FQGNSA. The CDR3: CASSFLGASLQPQHF. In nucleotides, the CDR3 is TGTGCCAGCAGCTTTTTAGGGGCCTCACTTCAGCCCCAGCATTTT.

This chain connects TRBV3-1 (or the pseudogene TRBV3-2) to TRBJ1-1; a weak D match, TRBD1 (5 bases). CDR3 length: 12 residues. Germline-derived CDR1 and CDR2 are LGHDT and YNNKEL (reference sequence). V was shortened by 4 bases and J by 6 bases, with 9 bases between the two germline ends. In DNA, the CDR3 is TGTGCCAGCAGCCCAGGGTTATCTGAAGCTTTCTTT. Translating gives CASSPGLSEAFF.

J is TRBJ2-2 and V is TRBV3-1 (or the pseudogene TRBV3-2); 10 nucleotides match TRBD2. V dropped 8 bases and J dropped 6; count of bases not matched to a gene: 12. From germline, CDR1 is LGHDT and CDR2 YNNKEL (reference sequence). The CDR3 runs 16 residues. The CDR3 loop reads CASGAGGGFSAGELFF. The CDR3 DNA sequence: TGTGCCAGCGGAGCGGGGGGGGGCTTCAGCGCCGGGGAGCTGTTTTTT.